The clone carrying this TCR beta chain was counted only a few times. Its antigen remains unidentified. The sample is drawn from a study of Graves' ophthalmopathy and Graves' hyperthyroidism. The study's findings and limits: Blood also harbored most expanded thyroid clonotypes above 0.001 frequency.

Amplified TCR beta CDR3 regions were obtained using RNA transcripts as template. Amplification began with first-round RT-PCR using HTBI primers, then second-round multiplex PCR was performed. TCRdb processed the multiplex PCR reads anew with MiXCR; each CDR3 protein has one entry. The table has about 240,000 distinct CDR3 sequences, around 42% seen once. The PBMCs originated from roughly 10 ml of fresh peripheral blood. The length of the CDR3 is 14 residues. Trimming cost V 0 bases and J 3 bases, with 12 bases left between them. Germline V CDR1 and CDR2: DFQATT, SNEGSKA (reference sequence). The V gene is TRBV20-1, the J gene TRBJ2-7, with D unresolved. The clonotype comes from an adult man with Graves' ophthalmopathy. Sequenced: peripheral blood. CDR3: CSARDRQIHYEQYF. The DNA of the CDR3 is TGCAGTGCTAGAGATCGGCAGATTCACTACGAGCAGTACTTC.